What follows describes a single T cell receptor beta chain. The antigen is undetermined. Reprocessing the 5' RACE reads, TCRdb reports a single entry for every CDR3 protein and omits DNA. This table holds some 130,000 distinct CDR3 sequences. This CDR3 spans 16 amino acids. This sample was taken from a study of monozygotic twins with inflammatory bowel disease. The study's findings and limits: IBD patients displayed reduced TCRbeta diversity (inverse Simpson) when set against healthy co-twins.

Sequencing input: blood. The chain is built from TRBV21-1 and TRBJ1-4. TRBV21-1 is described as a pseudogene. This TCR came from a human donor with ulcerative colitis or Crohn's disease, or a healthy co-twin of an affected twin (not recorded which). This CDR3 is CASSYLTAATNEKLFF.